The present TCR beta chain was sequenced within a study of cytomegalovirus exposure and HLA in healthy donors. Study overall: Out of approximately 170 million T cells, an earlier analysis found roughly 110 million unique TCR beta sequences in total. Samples from HLA-typed donors yielded 85 million to 95 million unique TCRs in an early data release.

CDR3 length: 15 residues. V gave up 6 bases and J gave up 0 bases, with 15 bases separating them. CDR1 and CDR2 (germline): SQVTM, ANQGSEA. Vbeta (60) and Jbeta (13) primers were used in the PCR. Measured with immunoSEQ multiplex PCR; TCRdb has only the in-frame clones, and not every one. The sample has 130,000 or so clones; approximately 80% are singletons. The sample holds one count of this clone. What it binds is not known. General study points: Per a prior analysis, the majority of TCR beta V segments were productive roughly 87% or roughly 30% of the time.

The source material was PBMCs. V and J are TRBV29-1 and TRBJ2-1; D ambiguous. This sequence was found in a woman aged 18-30 years in good health and CMV-seronegative. CDR3 nucleotides: TGCAGCGTCCCCATCCCCCCCAGCTCCTACAATGAGCAGTTCTTC. Its translation is CSVPIPPSSYNEQFF.